The 4 T cell receptor beta chains presented below share a single source sample, sequenced in a study of blood T cell repertoires in COVID-19. Sequenced by immunoSEQ multiplex PCR; TCRdb stores in-frame clones only, minus some. The sample lists roughly 250,000 clones, roughly nine tenths seen once, with 0.95% to 1.5% in the top ten. Material for sequencing was PBMCs or T cells enriched from blood (not recorded which). The receptor source for this set is a human donor in a cohort exposed to, infected with or recovered from COVID-19 (not recorded which). The donor label of this sample is uncertain.

The rearrangement links TRBV18 to TRBJ1-1; TRBD1 matches 8 bases. Per germline, CDR1 KGHSH and CDR2 LQKENI. The CDR3 totals 15 residues. The ends lost 3 bases at V and 1 base at J; junction bases unmatched: 4. CDR3 region: CASSPQGAQNTEAFF. In DNA, the CDR3 is TGTGCCAGCTCACCCCAGGGGGCCCAGAACACTGAAGCTTTCTTT. Full variable domain (outside the CDR3, taken from reference TRBV18 and TRBJ1-1): NAGVMQNPRHLVRRRGQEARLRCSPMKGHSHVYWYRQLPEEGLKFMVYLQKENIIDESGMPKERFSAEFPKEGPSILRIQQVVRGDSAAYFCASSPQGAQNTEAFFGQGTRLTVV.

The chain uses TRBV4-1 and TRBJ2-3; D possibly corresponds to TRBD1 (5 bases). CDR1 and CDR2 (germline): MGHRA, YSYEKL. The CDR3 sequence is 20 residues long. V lost 2 bases, J lost 0 bases, and 24 bases lay in between. CDR3 residues: CASSQNGEGQGQGSTDTQYF. The DNA of the CDR3 is TGCGCCAGCAGCCAAAATGGGGAAGGTCAGGGCCAGGGAAGCACAGATACGCAGTATTTT.

The chain recombines TRBV7-2 with TRBJ1-1; no clear D gene. Trimming cost V 1 base and J 4 bases, with 13 bases left between them. The CDR3 is 15 amino acids. The germline V gene encodes CDR1 SGHTA and CDR2 FQGNSA. As DNA, the CDR3 is TGTGCCAGCAGCTTAGTCGGAGGGCTAGGCACTGAAGCTTTCTTT. It codes for CASSLVGGLGTEAFF.

The genes are TRBV28 and TRBJ2-1; TRBD2 aligns across 13 bases. In germline, CDR1 is MDHEN, CDR2 SYDVKM. V lost 3 bases, J lost 7 bases, and 9 bases stayed unmatched. The CDR3 runs to 17 residues. CDR3 bases: TGTGCCAGCAGTTTGTCTACTAGCGGGGGGGCAGCAAATGAGCAGTTCTTC. Protein product: CASSLSTSGGAANEQFF. Full variable domain (remainder filled in from reference TRBV28 and TRBJ2-1): DVKVTQSSRYLVKRTGEKVFLECVQDMDHENMFWYRQDPGLGLRLIYFSYDVKMKEKGDIPEGYSVSREKKERFSLILESASTNQTSMYLCASSLSTSGGAANEQFFGPGTRLTVL.